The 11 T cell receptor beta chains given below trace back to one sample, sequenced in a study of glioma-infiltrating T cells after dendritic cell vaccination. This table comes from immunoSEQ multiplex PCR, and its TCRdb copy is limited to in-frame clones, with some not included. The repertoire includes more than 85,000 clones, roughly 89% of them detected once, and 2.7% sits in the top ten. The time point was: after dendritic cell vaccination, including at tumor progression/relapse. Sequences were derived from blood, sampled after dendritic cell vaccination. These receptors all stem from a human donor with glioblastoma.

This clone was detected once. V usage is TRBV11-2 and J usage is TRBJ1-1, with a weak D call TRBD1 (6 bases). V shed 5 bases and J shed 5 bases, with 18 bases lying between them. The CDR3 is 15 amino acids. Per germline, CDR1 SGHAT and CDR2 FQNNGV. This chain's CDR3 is CASSRATGLWTEAFF. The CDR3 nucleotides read TGTGCCAGCAGCCGGGCCACAGGGTTATGGACTGAAGCTTTCTTT.

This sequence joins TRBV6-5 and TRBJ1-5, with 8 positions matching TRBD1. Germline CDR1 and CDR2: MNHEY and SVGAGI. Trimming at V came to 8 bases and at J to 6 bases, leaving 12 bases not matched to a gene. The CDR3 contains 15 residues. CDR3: CASRLAQGASQPQHF. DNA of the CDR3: TGTGCCAGCCGACTCGCGCAGGGGGCATCTCAGCCCCAGCATTTT.

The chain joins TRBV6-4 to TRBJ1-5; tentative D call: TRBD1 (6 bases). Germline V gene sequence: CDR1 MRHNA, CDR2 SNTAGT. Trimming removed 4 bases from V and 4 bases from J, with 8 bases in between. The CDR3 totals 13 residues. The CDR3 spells CASSVDRNQPQHF. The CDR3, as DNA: TGTGCCAGCAGTGTCGACAGGAATCAGCCCCAGCATTTT.

In nucleotides, the CDR3 is TGCGCCACACAGGTCGTACCCGAGGCCTACGAGCAGTACTTC. This translates into CATQVVPEAYEQYF. This chain links TRBV5-1 with TRBJ2-7; D perhaps matches TRBD1 (5 bases). The V and J ends lost 9 bases and 2 bases respectively, with 18 bases between them. Germline values: CDR1 SGHRS, CDR2 YFSETQ. The CDR3 sequence is 14 residues long. The whole variable domain, remainder taken from reference TRBV5-1 and TRBJ2-7, is KAGVTQTPRYLIKTRGQQVTLSCSPISGHRSVSWYQQTPGQGLQFLFEYFSETQRNKGNFPGRFSGRQFSNSRSEMNVSTLELGDSALYLCATQVVPEAYEQYFGPGTRLTVT.

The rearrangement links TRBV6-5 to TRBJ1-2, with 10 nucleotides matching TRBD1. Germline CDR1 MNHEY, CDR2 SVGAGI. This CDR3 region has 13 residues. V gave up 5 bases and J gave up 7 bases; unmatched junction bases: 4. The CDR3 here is CASSPGTGVGYTF. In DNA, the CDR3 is TGTGCCAGCAGTCCGGGGACAGGGGTTGGCTACACCTTC.

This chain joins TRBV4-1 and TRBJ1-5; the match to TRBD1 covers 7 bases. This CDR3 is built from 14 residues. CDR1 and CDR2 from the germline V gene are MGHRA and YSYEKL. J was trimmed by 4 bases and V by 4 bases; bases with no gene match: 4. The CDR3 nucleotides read TGCGCCAGCAGCCGCACGGGACAGAATCAGCCCCAGCATTTT. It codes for CASSRTGQNQPQHF.

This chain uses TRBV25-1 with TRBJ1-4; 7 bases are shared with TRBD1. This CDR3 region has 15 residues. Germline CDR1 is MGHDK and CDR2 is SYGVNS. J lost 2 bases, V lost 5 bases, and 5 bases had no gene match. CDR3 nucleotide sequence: TGTGCCAGCAGTCCGTCGACAGGGACTAATGAAAAACTGTTTTTT. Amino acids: CASSPSTGTNEKLFF.

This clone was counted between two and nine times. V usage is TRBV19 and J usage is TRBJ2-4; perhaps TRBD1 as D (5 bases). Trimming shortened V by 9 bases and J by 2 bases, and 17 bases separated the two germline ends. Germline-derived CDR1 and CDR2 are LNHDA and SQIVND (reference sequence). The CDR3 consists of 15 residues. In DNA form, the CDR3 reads TGTGCCAGCCAACAGGCTCCCCGGTCCAAAAACATTCAGTACTTC. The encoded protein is CASQQAPRSKNIQYF.

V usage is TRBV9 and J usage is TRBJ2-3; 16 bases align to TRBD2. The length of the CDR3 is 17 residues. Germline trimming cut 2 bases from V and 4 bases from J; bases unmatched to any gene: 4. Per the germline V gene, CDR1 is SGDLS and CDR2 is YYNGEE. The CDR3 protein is CASSVGTSGRAADTQYF. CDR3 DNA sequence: TGTGCCAGCAGCGTGGGGACTAGCGGGAGGGCCGCAGATACGCAGTATTTT.

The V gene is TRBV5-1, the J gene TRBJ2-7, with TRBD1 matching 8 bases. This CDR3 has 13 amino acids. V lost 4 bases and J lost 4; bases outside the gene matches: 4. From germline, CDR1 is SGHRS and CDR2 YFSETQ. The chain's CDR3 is CASSPQGAYEQYF. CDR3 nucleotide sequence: TGCGCCAGCAGCCCTCAGGGGGCGTACGAGCAGTACTTC.

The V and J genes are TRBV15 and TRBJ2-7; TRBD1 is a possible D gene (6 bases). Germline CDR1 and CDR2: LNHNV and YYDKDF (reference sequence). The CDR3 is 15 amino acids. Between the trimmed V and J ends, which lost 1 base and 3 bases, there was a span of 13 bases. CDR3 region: CATSRVEGGFYEQYF. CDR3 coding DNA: TGTGCCACCAGCAGAGTTGAAGGGGGATTCTACGAGCAGTACTTC.